This is a list of T cell receptor beta chains from one sample in a study of blood T cell repertoires in COVID-19. Libraries were prepared by immunoSEQ multiplex PCR; TCRdb keeps only in-frame clonotypes and omits some of them. The data show 150,000 to 200,000 clones, about 82% seen once. The sequenced sample was peripheral blood. These receptors were obtained from a woman aged 25 to 39 with acute or convalescent COVID-19. CDR3s include the opening cysteine and the closing phenylalanine or tryptophan. Fields, in order: J gene, V gene, CDR3 protein.

>TRBJ1-2|TRBV14
CASSQDTWPGGGYTF
>TRBJ1-3|TRBV28
CASSAPRTGTGNTIYF
>TRBJ2-3|TRBV6-1
CASSEIAGESDTQYF
>TRBJ1-2|TRBV10-2
CASSVGAGDVGGYTF
>TRBJ2-7|TRBV6-4
CASLFRDSYYEQYF
>TRBJ2-1|TRBV5-6
CASSLRRKNEQFF
>TRBJ2-7|TRBV7-3
CASSVTGGQSTYEQYF
>TRBJ2-5|TRBV6-5
CASSYGTAGETQYF
>TRBJ1-4|TRBV16
CASSQSSTGGEKLFF
>TRBJ1-5|TRBV6-4
CASSELGGGNQPQHF